These 25 T cell receptor beta chains originate from one sample sequenced in a study of cytomegalovirus exposure and HLA in healthy donors. Libraries were prepared by immunoSEQ multiplex PCR; TCRdb keeps only in-frame clonotypes and omits some of them. The profile covers around 180,000 clones, with roughly 88% appearing a single time and roughly 1.5% taken by the ten largest. Sequenced material: PBMCs. The receptors here all came from a woman aged 18-35 years in good health and CMV-seronegative.

The chain links TRBV7-9 to TRBJ2-2; 7 nucleotides agree with TRBD2. Trimming at V came to 5 bases and at J to 3 bases, leaving 9 bases not matched to a gene. Germline-derived CDR1 and CDR2 are SEHNR and FQNEAQ (reference sequence). CDR3 length equals 16 residues. The CDR3 nucleotides are TGTGCCAGCAGCCCCGCTAGCGGTCAATACACCGGGGAGCTGTTTTTT. It translates to CASSPASGQYTGELFF.

The chain couples TRBV27 to TRBJ1-5; 10 bases map to TRBD1. Germline CDR1 reads MNHEY; CDR2 reads SMNVEV (reference sequence). The CDR3 contains 17 residues. V was clipped by 6 bases and J by 2 bases; unmatched bases: 10. CDR3 nucleotide sequence: TGTGCCAGCAGCTCTAGACAGGGGGCGATGGGCAATCAGCCCCAGCATTTT. Translating it yields CASSSRQGAMGNQPQHF.

The chain employs TRBV6-1 and TRBJ1-1, with 9 positions matching TRBD1. There are 14 residues in the CDR3. CDR1 and CDR2 from the germline V gene are MNHNS and SASEGT. V dropped 9 bases and J dropped 5; count of bases not matched to a gene: 10. The CDR3 reads CASSRTGEGTEAFF. The CDR3 DNA sequence: TGTGCCAGTAGCCGGACAGGGGAGGGGACTGAAGCTTTCTTT.

J is TRBJ1-4 and V is TRBV30; 7 bases map to TRBD1. The germline V gene has CDR1 GTSNPN and CDR2 SVGIG (reference sequence). The CDR3 has 14 residues. V lost 0 bases to trimming and J lost 4 bases; unmatched junction nucleotides: 2. The CDR3 nucleotides are TGTGCCTGGAGTGTAGGGGGCTTTAATGAAAAACTGTTTTTT. Its translation is CAWSVGGFNEKLFF.

This clone was observed a few times. V gene TRBV27 combines with J gene TRBJ2-2; maybe TRBD2 (6 bases). CDR3 size: 16 residues. The V and J ends lost 5 bases and 3 bases respectively, with 16 bases between them. CDR1 MNHEY and CDR2 SMNVEV come from the germline V gene (reference sequence). The CDR3 reads CASSLQTGADTGELFF. CDR3 nucleotide sequence: TGTGCCAGCAGTCTCCAGACGGGAGCGGACACCGGGGAGCTGTTTTTT.

The chain joins TRBV6-6 to TRBJ2-7, with 9 nucleotides matching TRBD2. Germline loops: CDR1 MNHNY, CDR2 SVGAGI (reference sequence). The CDR3 consists of 13 residues. The CDR3 sequence: CASQAGGYYEQYF. In DNA, the CDR3 is TGTGCTAGCCAAGCGGGAGGATACTACGAGCAGTACTTC.

The chain links TRBV10-1 to TRBJ1-5, with TRBD1 as a possible D gene (5 bases). The germline V gene has CDR1 WNHNN and CDR2 SYGVQD (reference sequence). The CDR3 extends over 15 amino acids. Trimming removed 6 bases from V and 6 bases from J, with 18 bases in between. The CDR3 sequence: CASRETEPWCQPQHF. The DNA of the CDR3 is TGCGCCAGCAGGGAGACAGAACCTTGGTGTCAGCCCCAGCATTTT.

About this clone: Distinct nucleotide sequences in the sample also encode this CDR3. This chain uses TRBV5-1 with TRBJ1-4, with 7 bases that match TRBD1. The CDR3 is 14 residues long. After removal of 5 bases from V and 4 bases from J, the junction contained 5 bases not matched to a gene. Germline CDR1 is SGHRS and CDR2 is YFSETQ. CDR3 DNA sequence: TGCGCCAGCAGTCTGGGACAGCTTAATGAAAAACTGTTTTTT. Translated: CASSLGQLNEKLFF.

The chain links TRBV4-2 to TRBJ1-1; TRBD1 is a possible D gene (6 bases). Trimming took off 1 base at V and 1 base at J, with 10 bases between the two ends. The CDR3 sequence is 15 residues long. The germline gives CDR1 LGHNA, CDR2 YNFKEQ. The CDR3 reads CASSQVIRGNTEAFF. The CDR3 DNA reads as TGTGCCAGCAGCCAAGTAATCAGGGGGAACACTGAAGCTTTCTTT.

CDR3 region: CASSEISDWGYTF. DNA for the CDR3: TGTGCCAGCAGTGAAATATCGGACTGGGGCTACACCTTC. The chain employs TRBV6-1 and TRBJ1-2; the D is unclear. Trimming pared 2 bases from V and 8 bases from J, leaving 12 bases between. The CDR3 is made up of 13 amino acids. The V gene's germline CDR1 is MNHNS and CDR2 SASEGT.

This chain connects TRBV30 to TRBJ2-7, with 9 bases aligning to TRBD1. V trimming: 5 bases; J trimming: 1 base; junction bases outside the gene matches: 6. Germline CDR1 reads GTSNPN; CDR2 reads SVGIG (reference sequence). The CDR3 covers 14 residues. The CDR3 sequence: CAWDRGGVSYEQYF. CDR3 DNA: TGTGCCTGGGACAGGGGGGGGGTTTCCTACGAGCAGTACTTC.

The genes are TRBV5-1 and TRBJ1-4, with 7 bases lining up with TRBD1. J gave up 6 bases and V 0 bases, and 5 bases lay outside the gene matches. This CDR3 is built from 15 residues. CDR1 and CDR2 from the germline V gene are SGHRS and YFSETQ. This chain's CDR3 is CASSLAGTAYEKLFF. The CDR3 nucleotides read TGCGCCAGCAGCTTGGCCGGGACAGCGTATGAAAAACTGTTTTTT.

The genes are TRBV4-2 and TRBJ1-2; D is ambiguous. V lost 0 bases and J 4 bases, leaving 9 bases between the germline ends. Germline loops: CDR1 LGHNA, CDR2 YNFKEQ. The CDR3 covers 14 residues. For the CDR3, the DNA is TGTGCCAGCAGCCAAGAAACAGATGGCTATGGCTACACCTTC. Translation: CASSQETDGYGYTF.

The chain has TRBV27 and TRBJ2-7; 10 positions match TRBD1. Trimming cost V 7 bases and J 5 bases; bases outside gene matches: 8. The CDR3 extends over 14 amino acids. Per the germline V gene, CDR1 is MNHEY and CDR2 is SMNVEV (reference sequence). DNA of the CDR3: TGTGCCAGCACCCCCCTCGGGACAGGGGACGAGCAGTACTTC. This encodes CASTPLGTGDEQYF.

The chain is built from TRBV6-5 and TRBJ1-2; D uncertain. The CDR3 length is 15 residues. V was trimmed by 0 bases and J by 2 bases, leaving 10 bases between them. Per germline, CDR1 MNHEY and CDR2 SVGAGI. The chain's CDR3 is CASSYSRVVNYGYTF. In DNA, the CDR3 is TGTGCCAGCAGTTACTCGAGGGTCGTAAACTATGGCTACACCTTC.

Turning to this clone: The junction and the germline gene differ at one end; a read error may be behind it. The chain is built from TRBV5-4 and TRBJ1-1; possible D gene TRBD1, 5 bases. The V gene's germline CDR1 is SGHNT and CDR2 YYREEE (reference sequence). The CDR3 spans 14 residues. CDR3 loop: CASSLDSRTLWGGF. The CDR3 nucleotides read TGTGCCAGCAGCCTAGATTCGCGGACACTGTGGGGGGGCTTT.

V and J are TRBV15 and TRBJ2-1; D perhaps matches TRBD1 (7 bases). Trimming pared 0 bases from V and 15 bases from J, leaving 21 bases between. The CDR3 sequence is 15 residues long. In germline, CDR1 is LNHNV, CDR2 YYDKDF (reference sequence). The CDR3 region has the DNA TGTGCCACCAGCAGAGATAAGGGACAGACCCTAGCGCGGTTCTTC. This codes for CATSRDKGQTLARFF.

The rearrangement joins TRBV20-1 to TRBJ1-1; tentative D call: TRBD1 (6 bases). CDR1 DFQATT and CDR2 SNEGSKA come from the germline V gene (reference sequence). Trimming removed 2 bases at V and 9 bases at J, with 10 bases between. This CDR3 contains 11 residues. CDR3 loop: CSARPGEQAFF. Here the CDR3 DNA reads TGCAGTGCTAGACCAGGGGAACAAGCTTTCTTT.

The V call is TRBV5-1, the J call TRBJ2-5; 12 nucleotides line up with TRBD2. Trimming at V came to 6 bases and at J to 4 bases, leaving 7 bases not matched to a gene. Germline-derived CDR1 and CDR2 are SGHRS and YFSETQ. The CDR3 is 15 amino acids. CDR3 sequence (DNA): TGCGCCAGCAAGACTAGCGGGAGTGGCGGAGAGACCCAGTACTTC. Its translation is CASKTSGSGGETQYF. Full variable domain (rest looked up from reference TRBV5-1 and TRBJ2-5): KAGVTQTPRYLIKTRGQQVTLSCSPISGHRSVSWYQQTPGQGLQFLFEYFSETQRNKGNFPGRFSGRQFSNSRSEMNVSTLELGDSALYLCASKTSGSGGETQYFGPGTRLLVL.

J is TRBJ2-5 and V is TRBV7-9, with 7 nucleotides matching TRBD1. The ends lost 0 bases at V and 5 bases at J; junction bases unmatched: 3. Germline V gene sequence: CDR1 SEHNR, CDR2 FQNEAQ (reference sequence). The length of the CDR3 is 14 residues. For the CDR3, the DNA is TGTGCCAGCAGCTTAGCGCGAGGGGGCGAGACCCAGTACTTC. It codes for CASSLARGGETQYF.

V gene TRBV27 combines with J gene TRBJ1-2; TRBD1 matches at 8 bases. CDR1 is MNHEY and CDR2 is SMNVEV in the germline V gene (reference sequence). J lost 8 bases, V lost 7 bases, and 6 bases had no gene match. The length of the CDR3 is 12 residues. The CDR3 DNA is TGTGCCAGCAAGTCAGGGGGCTTGGGCTACACCTTC. Its translation is CASKSGGLGYTF.

The chain is built from TRBV6-1 and TRBJ2-1; D remains ambiguous. The V gene lost 2 bases and the J gene lost 6 bases, with 5 bases spanning the gap. Germline CDR1 reads MNHNS; CDR2 reads SASEGT. The CDR3 has 12 residues. In nucleotides, the CDR3 is TGTGCCAGCAGTGAAATCTTCAATGAGCAGTTCTTC. Amino acids: CASSEIFNEQFF.

The chain combines TRBV4-1 with TRBJ2-3; TRBD2 is a possible D gene (5 bases). V shed 1 base and J shed 0 bases, with 8 bases lying between them. The germline gives CDR1 MGHRA, CDR2 YSYEKL. The CDR3 extends over 15 amino acids. The CDR3 DNA sequence: TGCGCCAGCAGCCAAGCCTGGACTAGCACAGATACGCAGTATTTT. Protein: CASSQAWTSTDTQYF.

The chain couples TRBV7-9 to TRBJ1-5; 7 nucleotides agree with TRBD1. The germline gives CDR1 SEHNR, CDR2 FQNEAQ (reference sequence). The CDR3 has 14 residues. The ends lost 6 bases at V and 3 bases at J; junction bases unmatched: 5. In DNA, the CDR3 is TGTGCCAGCAGTTGGACAGGAGACAATCAGCCCCAGCATTTT. Its translation: CASSWTGDNQPQHF. Supplemented by reference TRBV7-9 and TRBJ1-5, the full variable domain reads DTGVSQNPRHKITKRGQNVTFRCDPISEHNRLYWYRQTLGQGPEFLTYFQNEAQLEKSRLLSDRFSAERPKGSFSTLEIQRTEQGDSAMYLCASSWTGDNQPQHFGDGTRLSIL.

The V gene is TRBV5-4, the J gene TRBJ2-7, with 10 bases lining up with TRBD2. After removal of 2 bases from V and 4 bases from J, the junction contained 6 bases not matched to a gene. CDR1 is SGHNT and CDR2 is YYREEE in the germline V gene (reference sequence). The CDR3 runs to 15 residues. The CDR3 sequence is CASSLVASGRYEQYF. The CDR3 DNA reads as TGTGCCAGCAGCTTAGTAGCTAGCGGGAGATACGAGCAGTACTTC.